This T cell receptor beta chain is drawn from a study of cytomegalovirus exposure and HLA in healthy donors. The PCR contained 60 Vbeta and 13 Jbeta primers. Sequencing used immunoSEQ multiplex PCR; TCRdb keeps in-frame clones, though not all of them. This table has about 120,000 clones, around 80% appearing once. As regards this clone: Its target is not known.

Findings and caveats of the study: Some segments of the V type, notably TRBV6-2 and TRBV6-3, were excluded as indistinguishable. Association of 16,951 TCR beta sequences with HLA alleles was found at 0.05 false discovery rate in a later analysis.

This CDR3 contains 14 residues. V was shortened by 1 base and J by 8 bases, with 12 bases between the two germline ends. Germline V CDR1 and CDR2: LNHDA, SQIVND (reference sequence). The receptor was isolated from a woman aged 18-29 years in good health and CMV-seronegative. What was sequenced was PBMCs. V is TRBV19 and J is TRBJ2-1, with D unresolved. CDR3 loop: CASSIGYGSDEQFF. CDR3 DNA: TGTGCCAGTAGTATAGGGTACGGCAGCGATGAGCAGTTCTTC.